The 29 T cell receptor beta chains below were found in one sample sequenced in a study of blood T cell repertoires in COVID-19. Profiling relied on immunoSEQ multiplex PCR, and the TCRdb table lists in-frame clones only, not all of them. The sample comprises about 260,000 clones, about 85% of which are singletons, and roughly 3.9% rests with the top ten. Sequencing was done on a sample of peripheral blood. The receptors shown here come from a man aged 55 to 69 who had recovered from COVID-19.

A remark on this clone: The junction does not match germline at one end; this may be a read error. The chain recombines TRBV7-7 with TRBJ1-1; D ambiguous. Germline V gene sequence: CDR1 SSHAT, CDR2 FNYEAQ (reference sequence). This CDR3 has 13 residues. CDR3 nucleotide sequence: TGTGCTAGCAGCTTAACGGTGAACACTGAAGCTTTCTTT. This sequence encodes CASSLTVNTEAFF.

This rearrangement joins TRBV11-1 to TRBJ2-7, with 10 positions matching TRBD1. The trim removed 3 bases at V and 7 bases at J, leaving 6 bases unmatched. The CDR3 sequence is 14 residues long. Germline V gene sequence: CDR1 SGHAT, CDR2 FQDESV (reference sequence). CDR3 loop: CASSFFDRGQEQYF. CDR3 bases: TGTGCCAGCAGCTTTTTTGACAGGGGGCAGGAGCAGTACTTC.

This clone was observed at least ten times. The rearrangement joins TRBV7-9 to TRBJ1-1, with 11 bases identical to TRBD1. CDR1 SEHNR and CDR2 FQNEAQ come from the germline V gene (reference sequence). V lost 2 bases to trimming and J lost 4 bases; unmatched junction nucleotides: 9. This CDR3 contains 17 residues. The CDR3 nucleotides are TGTGCCAGCAGCTTATTAGGACAGGGGGCTCGTAGCACTGAAGCTTTCTTT. Translating gives CASSLLGQGARSTEAFF.

This chain uses TRBV2 with TRBJ2-7; 11 bases map to TRBD1. Germline-derived CDR1 and CDR2 are SNHLY and FYNNEI. This CDR3 is built from 14 residues. Trimming removed 3 bases from V and 9 bases from J; junction bases left unmatched: 7. In nucleotides, the CDR3 is TGTGCCAGCAGTGAGGGGACAGGGGGGAATTGGCAGTACTTC. Its protein is CASSEGTGGNWQYF.

The chain links TRBV9 to TRBJ1-6; perhaps TRBD1 as D (5 bases). The CDR3 contains 13 residues. Germline-derived CDR1 and CDR2 are SGDLS and YYNGEE. Trimming removed 7 bases from V and 8 bases from J, with 13 bases in between. The CDR3: CASGGTGYSPLHF. The CDR3 nucleotides are TGTGCCAGCGGCGGGACGGGGTATTCACCCCTCCACTTT.

This clone was counted only a few times. This chain links TRBV7-9 with TRBJ1-5, with 8 nucleotides matching TRBD1. The ends lost 2 bases at V and 6 bases at J; junction bases unmatched: 3. Germline values: CDR1 SEHNR, CDR2 FQNEAQ (reference sequence). The CDR3 is 14 amino acids. The CDR3 bases are TGTGCCAGCAGCTTACCAGGGGGCTTTCAGCCCCAGCATTTT. This translates into CASSLPGGFQPQHF.

CDR3 sequence (DNA): TGCGCCAGCAGCCCATCGCCCGGTTCCGGCGGAGAGACCCAGTACTTC. Translating gives CASSPSPGSGGETQYF. The chain carries TRBV5-1 and TRBJ2-5, with D hard to call. The CDR3 loop spans 16 amino acids. V gave up 4 bases and J gave up 4 bases, with 20 bases separating them. The V gene's germline CDR1 is SGHRS and CDR2 YFSETQ. The entire variable domain, with the rest obtained from reference TRBV5-1 and TRBJ2-5, is as follows: KAGVTQTPRYLIKTRGQQVTLSCSPISGHRSVSWYQQTPGQGLQFLFEYFSETQRNKGNFPGRFSGRQFSNSRSEMNVSTLELGDSALYLCASSPSPGSGGETQYFGPGTRLLVL.

The V gene is TRBV18, the J gene TRBJ1-2; 8 bases line up with TRBD1. Per germline, CDR1 KGHSH and CDR2 LQKENI. V trimming: 2 bases; J trimming: 0 bases; junction bases outside the gene matches: 17. The CDR3 runs 20 residues. The CDR3 nucleotides read TGTGCCAGCTCACCAACATCCCAGGGGGCGCCTCGGCCTTCTAACTATGGCTACACCTTC. Encoded protein: CASSPTSQGAPRPSNYGYTF.

The table lists this clone with many counts. The chain is built from TRBV7-2 and TRBJ1-6, with D unresolved. CDR1 and CDR2 (germline): SGHTA, FQGNSA. CDR3 length equals 14 residues. Trimming took 5 bases from V and 7 from J, leaving 12 bases between them. In DNA form, the CDR3 reads TGTGCCAGCAGCCCCCGAATCGGGAATTCACCCCTCCACTTT. Its protein product is CASSPRIGNSPLHF.

V is TRBV4-2 and J is TRBJ2-3, with 9 bases identical to TRBD1. The ends lost 3 bases at V and 2 bases at J; junction bases unmatched: 9. CDR1 is LGHNA and CDR2 is YNFKEQ in the germline V gene. The CDR3 runs to 17 residues. CDR3 DNA: TGTGCCAGCAGCCAGGAAGGACAGGGGCCTTTCACAGATACGCAGTATTTT. Its translation: CASSQEGQGPFTDTQYF.

This rearrangement joins TRBV13 to TRBJ2-3; D not resolved. CDR1 is PRHDT, CDR2 FYEKMQ, per germline (reference sequence). Trimming shortened V by 2 bases and J by 4 bases, and 4 bases separated the two germline ends. The CDR3 is 12 residues long. The CDR3 nucleotides read TGTGCCAGCAGCTTATATTCAGATACGCAGTATTTT. Its translation: CASSLYSDTQYF.

The V call is TRBV27, the J call TRBJ2-7, with D uncertain. The CDR3 has 12 residues. Germline CDR1 reads MNHEY; CDR2 reads SMNVEV (reference sequence). The V and J ends lost 4 bases and 6 bases respectively, with 10 bases between them. In nucleotides, the CDR3 is TGTGCCAGCAGTTCTAGATTGGGCGAGCAGTACTTC. Translating it yields CASSSRLGEQYF.

J is TRBJ2-7 and V is TRBV19; tentatively, D is TRBD1 (5 bases). The germline V gene has CDR1 LNHDA and CDR2 SQIVND (reference sequence). Trimming removed 1 base from V and 1 base from J, with 11 bases in between. The CDR3 covers 15 residues. CDR3 sequence reads: CASSIGDSSSYEQYF. DNA for the CDR3: TGTGCCAGTAGTATAGGAGACAGTTCTTCCTACGAGCAGTACTTC.

The chain carries TRBV11-2 and TRBJ2-2; D is perhaps TRBD2 (5 bases). Germline V gene sequence: CDR1 SGHAT, CDR2 FQNNGV. The V end lost 1 base, the J end lost 5 bases, and 14 bases lay between the germline ends. This CDR3 region has 16 residues. CDR3 sequence (DNA): TGTGCCAGCAGCTTAGTTACGGGGATCTTAACCGGGGAGCTGTTTTTT. This sequence encodes CASSLVTGILTGELFF.

The chain employs TRBV4-2 and TRBJ2-5, with 8 positions matching TRBD2. Unmatched junction bases numbered 6, after V lost 0 bases and J lost 3 bases. In germline, CDR1 is LGHNA, CDR2 YNFKEQ. The CDR3 loop spans 16 amino acids. CDR3 DNA: TGTGCCAGCAGCCAAGATACAACTAGCGGAGAAGAGACCCAGTACTTC. Its translation: CASSQDTTSGEETQYF.

This rearrangement joins TRBV18 to TRBJ2-4, with unresolved D. The CDR3 extends over 14 amino acids. Germline loops: CDR1 KGHSH, CDR2 LQKENI. V lost 3 bases, J lost 8 bases, and 14 bases lay in between. In DNA, the CDR3 is TGTGCCAGCTCACCCACAGTTGGTACAGACATTCAGTACTTC. It is translated as CASSPTVGTDIQYF.

A few counts support this clone. The rearrangement uses TRBV19 and TRBJ2-1; the D gene is possibly TRBD2 (6 bases). V was cut by 0 bases and J by 7 bases, with 10 bases left in between. Per germline, CDR1 LNHDA and CDR2 SQIVND (reference sequence). This CDR3 spans 14 amino acids. This chain's CDR3 is CASSIEAGKNEQFF. The CDR3, as DNA: TGTGCCAGTAGTATAGAAGCGGGCAAAAATGAGCAGTTCTTC.

The chain combines TRBV5-1 with TRBJ1-2, with TRBD1 as a possible D gene (6 bases). This CDR3 region has 15 residues. CDR1 and CDR2 from the germline V gene are SGHRS and YFSETQ. The V end was cut by 1 base, the J end by 3 bases, with 13 bases between. CDR3: CASSLIVAGDYGYTF. CDR3 DNA: TGCGCCAGCAGCTTGATCGTGGCAGGGGACTATGGCTACACCTTC.

This clone was seen more than once but under ten times. The chain joins TRBV6-5 to TRBJ2-2, with D possibly being TRBD2 (6 bases). The CDR3 has 12 amino acids. Germline CDR1 is MNHEY and CDR2 is SVGAGI. V was pared by 11 bases and J by 7 bases, with 14 bases between. The CDR3 coding sequence is TGTGCCGCCAACGGAGGGATCGGGGAGCTGTTTTTT. It specifies CAANGGIGELFF.

V gene TRBV14 combines with J gene TRBJ2-1; 16 positions match TRBD2. This CDR3 comprises 18 residues. The germline CDR1 and CDR2 sequences are SGHDN and FVKESK. V shed 4 bases and J 8 bases; nucleotides not matched to a gene: 11. In DNA form, the CDR3 reads TGTGCCAGCAGCCGATCGGGACTAGCGGGGGGGCGGTCATATGAGCAGTTCTTC. Translation gives CASSRSGLAGGRSYEQFF.

The chain combines TRBV3-1 (or the pseudogene TRBV3-2) with TRBJ1-5; D is unresolved. This CDR3 has 13 amino acids. CDR1 is LGHDT, CDR2 YNNKEL, per germline (reference sequence). Trimming took off 2 bases at V and 7 bases at J, with 9 bases between the two ends. CDR3 nucleotide sequence: TGTGCCAGCAGCCAACAAATGGGCCAGCCCCAGCATTTT. Protein: CASSQQMGQPQHF.

The chain combines TRBV18 with TRBJ2-2; 9 bases line up with TRBD1. With 3 bases clipped from V and 6 bases from J, the junction kept 11 bases outside the gene matches. The CDR3 is 17 residues long. The V gene's germline CDR1 is KGHSH and CDR2 LQKENI. The CDR3 nucleotides are TGTGCCAGCTCACCTCTGGACGGACAGGGGTGGGCCGGGGAGCTGTTTTTT. Translated, it gives CASSPLDGQGWAGELFF. The full variable domain, completed using reference TRBV18 and TRBJ2-2, is NAGVMQNPRHLVRRRGQEARLRCSPMKGHSHVYWYRQLPEEGLKFMVYLQKENIIDESGMPKERFSAEFPKEGPSILRIQQVVRGDSAAYFCASSPLDGQGWAGELFFGEGSRLTVL.

The gene calls are TRBV3-1 (or the pseudogene TRBV3-2) and TRBJ2-7, with 8 bases matching TRBD1. CDR1 is LGHDT and CDR2 is YNNKEL in the germline V gene (reference sequence). The CDR3 is made up of 14 amino acids. V lost 1 base to trimming and J lost 3 bases; unmatched junction nucleotides: 2. The CDR3 is CASSQAQGVYEQYF. In DNA, the CDR3 is TGTGCCAGCAGCCAAGCACAGGGGGTCTACGAGCAGTACTTC.

A single count supports this clone. The rearrangement uses TRBV1 and TRBJ2-1; whether TRBD2, the table's D call, matches the DNA was not checked. TRBV1 is termed a pseudogene. The CDR3 extends over 16 amino acids. CDR3 coding DNA: TGCACCAGCAGCCAACAAGCGGGGGGGTCCTACAATGAGCAGTTCTTC. Translation: CTSSQQAGGSYNEQFF.

The chain links TRBV10-1 to TRBJ2-7, with D possibly being TRBD2 (5 bases). The CDR3 length is 17 residues. V was clipped by 2 bases and J by 6 bases, with 23 bases between them. The V gene's germline CDR1 is WNHNN and CDR2 SYGVQD (reference sequence). The CDR3, as DNA: TGCGCCAGCAGTGAGCCCCCCCCTAGCCCGGTTGAGGGCGAGCAGTACTTC. Translating it yields CASSEPPPSPVEGEQYF.

This chain connects TRBV9 to TRBJ2-3; 14 nucleotides match TRBD2. The CDR3 contains 17 residues. V lost 3 bases to trimming and J lost 1 base; unmatched junction nucleotides: 4. CDR1 SGDLS and CDR2 YYNGEE come from the germline V gene. DNA for the CDR3: TGTGCCAGCAGCGAGGGACTAGCGGGGGAGGGCACAGATACGCAGTATTTT. This translates into CASSEGLAGEGTDTQYF.

V gene TRBV14 combines with J gene TRBJ1-2, with 11 bases that match TRBD1. The CDR3 has 14 residues. V was pared by 3 bases and J by 8 bases, with 5 bases of the junction left unmatched. Germline CDR1 SGHDN, CDR2 FVKESK. Written as DNA, the CDR3 is TGTGCCAGCAGCCAGTCGGACAGGGGGCTCGGCTACACCTTC. Translated: CASSQSDRGLGYTF. Together with reference TRBV14 and TRBJ1-2, the CDR3 gives the full variable domain: EAGVTQFPSHSVIEKGQTVTLRCDPISGHDNLYWYRRVMGKEIKFLLHFVKESKQDESGMPNNRFLAERTGGTYSTLKVQPAELEDSGVYFCASSQSDRGLGYTFGSGTRLTVV.

The count of this clone is one. The DNA for the CDR3 is TGTGCTAGTGGTTTGGCTCGGACAGGGAGCCTCACCGGGGAGCTGTTTTTT. This translates into CASGLARTGSLTGELFF. J is TRBJ2-2 and V is TRBV12-5, with 8 bases lining up with TRBD1. The CDR3 sequence is 17 residues long. The ends lost 1 base at V and 4 bases at J; junction bases unmatched: 8. CDR1 is LGHNT, CDR2 FRNRAP, per germline.

This clone was seen a handful of times. V is TRBV6-5 and J is TRBJ1-1, with D maybe TRBD1 (6 bases). CDR1 is MNHEY and CDR2 is SVGAGI in the germline V gene. Trimming pared 7 bases from V and 0 bases from J, leaving 12 bases between. This CDR3 region has 14 residues. For the CDR3, the DNA is TGTGCCAGCAAAGAAGGACAGTTGAACACTGAAGCTTTCTTT. Its translation: CASKEGQLNTEAFF.